This T cell receptor (beta chain) was recovered during a study of blood T cell repertoires in COVID-19. Authors' methods: It was from reference gene primer amplification that nucleated cell counts were estimated. The table came from immunoSEQ multiplex PCR; TCRdb's copy has only in-frame clones and leaves some out. D and trimming were read from the DNA, whereas the V and J calls and clone size are those reported in that table. The sample records 90,000 to 120,000 clones, 75% to 85% being singletons. Input material: peripheral blood. This sequence originates from a man aged 60 to 69 with acute or convalescent COVID-19.

CDR3 loop: CAWDPGQGLEKLFF. CDR3 in DNA: TGTGCCTGGGATCCGGGACAGGGTTTAGAAAAACTGTTTTTT. J is TRBJ1-4 and V is TRBV30; 9 bases are a match to TRBD1. The V segment lost 5 bases and the J segment 8 bases; nucleotides outside the gene matches: 9. Germline V gives CDR1 GTSNPN, CDR2 SVGIG (reference sequence). This CDR3 contains 14 residues. Supplemented by reference TRBV30 and TRBJ1-4, the full variable domain reads SQTIHQWPATLVQPVGSPLSLECTVEGTSNPNLYWYRQAAGRGLQLLFYSVGIGQISSEVPQNLSASRPQDRQFILSSKKLLLSDSGFYLCAWDPGQGLEKLFFGSGTQLSVL.